The 17 T cell receptor beta chains below come from one sample, sequenced in a study of STAT5B mutations in CD4+ large granular lymphocyte leukemia. The protocol was immunoSEQ multiplex PCR, while the TCRdb copy is restricted to in-frame clones and leaves out a portion. The table has about 48,000 clones, 70% seen once. The material sequenced was CD4+ T cells from blood buffy coats. The receptors were gathered from a human donor in good health.

The rearrangement joins TRBV18 to TRBJ1-1; D gene ambiguous. V was pared by 5 bases and J by 0 bases, with 13 bases between. The CDR3 loop spans 15 amino acids. CDR1 KGHSH and CDR2 LQKENI come from the germline V gene. Here the CDR3 reads CASSFQPTVNTEAFF. The CDR3 bases are TGTGCCAGCTCATTTCAGCCGACGGTGAACACTGAAGCTTTCTTT. The full variable domain, completed using reference TRBV18 and TRBJ1-1, is NAGVMQNPRHLVRRRGQEARLRCSPMKGHSHVYWYRQLPEEGLKFMVYLQKENIIDESGMPKERFSAEFPKEGPSILRIQQVVRGDSAAYFCASSFQPTVNTEAFFGQGTRLTVV.

This clone came up a few times. V is TRBV6-1 and J is TRBJ1-1, with 7 bases aligning to TRBD1. The CDR3 covers 15 residues. The junction had 4 bases not matched to a gene; V was cut back by 0 bases and J by 3 bases. The V gene's germline CDR1 is MNHNS and CDR2 SASEGT. In DNA form, the CDR3 reads TGTGCCAGCAGTGAAGCGGTACAGGGGTACACTGAAGCTTTCTTT. It is translated as CASSEAVQGYTEAFF.

The chain is built from TRBV7-2 and TRBJ1-6, with a tentative D call TRBD1 (5 bases). CDR1 and CDR2 from the germline V gene are SGHTA and FQGNSA. The germline V and J ends were trimmed by 5 bases and 6 bases, with 11 bases remaining between them. This CDR3 spans 14 amino acids. The DNA for the CDR3 is TGTGCCAGCAGCCCCTCCGGGGCTAATTCACCCCTCCACTTT. As protein: CASSPSGANSPLHF.

V is TRBV5-5 and J is TRBJ2-1, with TRBD2 matching 14 bases. The germline V gene has CDR1 SGHKS and CDR2 YYEKEE (reference sequence). The CDR3 length is 16 residues. J was trimmed by 3 bases and V by 6 bases; bases with no gene match: 5. CDR3 nucleotide sequence: TGTGCCAGCAACCGACTAGCGGGGGGGATCTACAATGAGCAGTTCTTC. Its protein product is CASNRLAGGIYNEQFF. Together with reference TRBV5-5 and TRBJ2-1, the CDR3 gives the full variable domain: DAGVTQSPTHLIKTRGQQVTLRCSPISGHKSVSWYQQVLGQGPQFIFQYYEKEERGRGNFPDRFSARQFPNYSSELNVNALLLGDSALYLCASNRLAGGIYNEQFFGPGTRLTVL.

This chain joins TRBV10-3 and TRBJ2-3; perhaps TRBD1 as D (6 bases). With 8 bases removed from V and 3 bases from J, the gap between germline ends came to 9 bases. The CDR3 extends over 12 amino acids. Germline V CDR1 and CDR2: ENHRY, SYGVKD. In DNA form, the CDR3 reads TGTGCCATCTCCGGGACAACAGATACGCAGTATTTT. As protein: CAISGTTDTQYF.

This CDR3 is CASNTGTGYYNEQFF. The CDR3 DNA is TGTGCCAGCAATACCGGGACAGGGTACTACAATGAGCAGTTCTTC. The chain combines TRBV2 with TRBJ2-1; 9 positions match TRBD1. V shed 7 bases and J 3 bases; nucleotides not matched to a gene: 7. The CDR3 runs to 15 residues. The germline gives CDR1 SNHLY, CDR2 FYNNEI. Complete variable domain (other parts from reference TRBV2 and TRBJ2-1): EPEVTQTPSHQVTQMGQEVILRCVPISNHLYFYWYRQILGQKVEFLVSFYNNEISEKSEIFDDQFSVERPDGSNFTLKIRSTKLEDSAMYFCASNTGTGYYNEQFFGPGTRLTVL.

This clone turned up a few times. The DNA is left out, because the CDR3 cannot be placed on it with certainty; the CDR3 is given as TCRdb lists it. The chain combines TRBV7-9 with TRBJ1-5; the D call TRBD1 from the table was never checked on the DNA. Per the germline V gene, CDR1 is SEHNR and CDR2 is FQNEAQ (reference sequence). The CDR3 is 14 amino acids in total, end residues counted. CDR3 sequence: CASSFGQGNQPQHF.

This chain links TRBV7-8 with TRBJ1-3, with unresolved D. Trimming took off 2 bases at V and 2 bases at J, with 7 bases between the two ends. CDR1 SGHVS and CDR2 FQNEAQ come from the germline V gene. CDR3 length: 14 residues. The CDR3 protein is CASSLSLTGNTIYF. CDR3 DNA sequence: TGTGCCAGCAGCTTATCGCTAACTGGAAACACCATATATTTT.

V usage is TRBV6-6 and J usage is TRBJ2-2; the match to TRBD1 covers 10 bases. Germline loops: CDR1 MNHNY, CDR2 SVGAGI (reference sequence). This CDR3 has 14 residues. The J segment lost 6 bases and the V segment lost 5 bases, leaving 3 bases of the junction unmatched. The CDR3, as DNA: TGTGCCAGCAGTAGGGACAGGGGAGCCGGGGAGCTGTTTTTT. Amino acids: CASSRDRGAGELFF.

The V and J genes are TRBV19 and TRBJ2-5; D remains ambiguous. Trimming shortened V by 8 bases and J by 2 bases, and 6 bases separated the two germline ends. Germline-derived CDR1 and CDR2 are LNHDA and SQIVND (reference sequence). The CDR3 extends over 11 amino acids. The CDR3 bases are TGTGCCAGTGGACCTCAAGAGACCCAGTACTTC. Translating gives CASGPQETQYF. Drawing the rest from reference TRBV19 and TRBJ2-5, the complete variable domain is DGGITQSPKYLFRKEGQNVTLSCEQNLNHDAMYWYRQDPGQGLRLIYYSQIVNDFQKGDIAEGYSVSREKKESFPLTVTSAQKNPTAFYLCASGPQETQYFGPGTRLLVL.

This chain uses TRBV15 with TRBJ1-1; D gene unclear. Trimming shortened V by 0 bases and J by 4 bases, and 12 bases separated the two germline ends. CDR1 and CDR2 from the germline V gene are LNHNV and YYDKDF (reference sequence). This CDR3 has 15 amino acids. CDR3: CATSREGTWVTEAFF. DNA for the CDR3: TGTGCCACCAGCAGAGAAGGTACATGGGTCACTGAAGCTTTCTTT.

V usage is TRBV11-2 and J usage is TRBJ2-7; D may be TRBD1 (5 bases). CDR3 length equals 14 residues. Germline lookup yields CDR1 SGHAT and CDR2 FQNNGV. The V and J ends lost 5 bases and 0 bases respectively, with 11 bases between them. CDR3 nucleotides: TGTGCCAGCAGCCCAGGACAAAGCTCCTACGAGCAGTACGTC. Its protein is CASSPGQSSYEQYV.

The genes are TRBV19 and TRBJ2-3; TRBD1 might be the D (6 bases). The CDR3 sequence is 17 residues long. V lost 5 bases and J 2 bases, leaving 20 bases between the germline ends. Germline V gene data show CDR1 as LNHDA and CDR2 as SQIVND (reference sequence). The CDR3 DNA reads as TGTGCCAGTAGTCATCAGAGGGTGACAGGACTCACAGATACGCAGTATTTT. Translating it yields CASSHQRVTGLTDTQYF.

The chain combines TRBV2 with TRBJ2-1; D uncertain. Trimming took off 5 bases at V and 5 bases at J, with 7 bases between the two ends. CDR3 size: 12 residues. The V gene's germline CDR1 is SNHLY and CDR2 FYNNEI. The CDR3: CASSWMNNEQFF. In nucleotides, the CDR3 is TGTGCCAGCAGTTGGATGAACAATGAGCAGTTCTTC.

This clone was detected a few times. The chain couples TRBV5-5 to TRBJ1-1, with 9 bases fitting TRBD1. Germline CDR1 reads SGHKS; CDR2 reads YYEKEE (reference sequence). CDR3 length: 14 amino acids. Germline trimming cut 4 bases from V and 4 bases from J; bases unmatched to any gene: 5. The CDR3 DNA follows: TGTGCCAGCAGCGGGGGACAGGGTAGCACTGAAGCTTTCTTT. It specifies CASSGGQGSTEAFF.

The CDR3 here is CASSEVGGLAGGPFF. The CDR3 DNA reads TGTGCCAGCAGTGAAGTCGGGGGACTAGCGGGGGGGCCGTTCTTC. The chain recombines TRBV6-1 with TRBJ2-1; 16 bases fit TRBD2. The CDR3 has 15 residues. The V gene's germline CDR1 is MNHNS and CDR2 SASEGT. Trimming at V came to 1 base and at J to 15 bases, leaving 6 bases not matched to a gene.

V and J are TRBV5-1 and TRBJ2-3; D is perhaps TRBD2 (5 bases). Germline V gene sequence: CDR1 SGHRS, CDR2 YFSETQ. The germline V and J ends were trimmed by 5 bases and 0 bases, with 10 bases remaining between them. The CDR3 totals 14 residues. The CDR3: CASSLGVSTDTQYF. CDR3 nucleotides: TGCGCCAGCAGTCTCGGGGTAAGCACAGATACGCAGTATTTT.